What follows describes a single TCR beta chain. Its antigen is still unknown. These data originate in a study of cytomegalovirus exposure and HLA in healthy donors. Amplification used 60 Vbeta primers and 13 Jbeta primers. Data came from immunoSEQ multiplex PCR; TCRdb stores just in-frame clones and leaves some out. The repertoire table contains about 200,000 clones. This CDR3 contains 16 residues. Trimming removed 4 bases from V and 5 bases from J, with 18 bases in between. Germline-derived CDR1 and CDR2 are KGHSH and LQKENI. Regarding the study as a whole: In a later analysis, fewer than 20,000 TCR beta sequences were associated with HLA alleles at 0.05 false discovery rate.

The chain is built from TRBV18 and TRBJ1-5; D possibly corresponds to TRBD1 (6 bases). The material sequenced was PBMCs. This clonotype was obtained from a woman aged 25 to 39 in good health and CMV-seropositive. The CDR3 nucleotides are TGTGCCAGCTCACGCTCGGGGGGCCCGAATGATCAGCCCCAGCATTTT. Protein sequence: CASSRSGGPNDQPQHF.